Below, 31 T cell receptor beta chains from the same sample are listed, as sequenced in a study of blood T cell repertoires in COVID-19. The table came from immunoSEQ multiplex PCR; TCRdb's copy has only in-frame clones and leaves some out. The sample lists under 70,000 clones, roughly three quarters occurring once. The specimen was peripheral blood. The receptors stem from a woman older than 75 with active or convalescent COVID-19.

The genes are TRBV18 and TRBJ1-5; D is uncertain. Per the germline V gene, CDR1 is KGHSH and CDR2 is LQKENI. The ends were cut back, 6 bases at V and 0 bases at J, with 12 bases in the middle. This CDR3 is 15 amino acids long. The CDR3 DNA reads TGTGCCAGCTCCCCCCTTGAGGGTAGCAATCAGCCCCAGCATTTT. The encoded protein is CASSPLEGSNQPQHF.

The chain carries TRBV11-3 and TRBJ1-3, with D perhaps TRBD1 (5 bases). Germline values: CDR1 SGHNT, CDR2 YENEEA. Trimming stripped 3 bases from V and 7 bases from J, with 7 bases between. The CDR3 is made up of 12 amino acids. CDR3: CASSFRANTIYF. DNA for the CDR3: TGTGCCAGCAGCTTCAGGGCGAACACCATATATTTT.

This rearrangement joins TRBV30 to TRBJ1-5; D not certain. CDR3 length: 13 amino acids. Germline CDR1 reads GTSNPN; CDR2 reads SVGIG (reference sequence). The V end lost 2 bases, the J end lost 4 bases, and 9 bases lay between the germline ends. CDR3: CAWSSEQNQPQHF. The CDR3 DNA follows: TGTGCCTGGAGTAGCGAGCAAAATCAGCCCCAGCATTTT.

This chain links TRBV4-1 with TRBJ1-5, with 8 bases matching TRBD1. The CDR3 is 17 amino acids. The germline gives CDR1 MGHRA, CDR2 YSYEKL. V shed 0 bases and J 2 bases; nucleotides not matched to a gene: 6. The CDR3 loop reads CASSQDPPTGGNQPQHF. DNA for the CDR3: TGCGCCAGCAGCCAAGACCCCCCGACAGGGGGCAATCAGCCCCAGCATTTT.

The chain uses TRBV7-9 and TRBJ1-5; tentatively, D is TRBD1 (6 bases). In germline, CDR1 is SEHNR, CDR2 FQNEAQ (reference sequence). Trimming took 4 bases from V and 5 from J, leaving 18 bases between them. The CDR3 runs 16 residues. The CDR3 here is CASSSYPGQGDQPQHF. The CDR3, as DNA: TGTGCCAGCAGCTCTTATCCGGGACAAGGAGATCAGCCCCAGCATTTT. Looking up the rest from reference TRBV7-9 and TRBJ1-5 gives the full variable domain: DTGVSQNPRHKITKRGQNVTFRCDPISEHNRLYWYRQTLGQGPEFLTYFQNEAQLEKSRLLSDRFSAERPKGSFSTLEIQRTEQGDSAMYLCASSSYPGQGDQPQHFGDGTRLSIL.

The chain combines TRBV5-1 with TRBJ1-6; 7 bases agree with TRBD1. Germline CDR1 and CDR2: SGHRS and YFSETQ. V was clipped by 4 bases and J by 5 bases; unmatched bases: 3. The CDR3 loop spans 14 amino acids. In DNA, the CDR3 is TGCGCCAGCAGCCCGGACAGGAATAATTCACCCCTCCACTTT. It translates to CASSPDRNNSPLHF.

The chain links TRBV10-3 to TRBJ2-2; 16 bases map to TRBD2. The junction had 4 bases not matched to a gene; V was cut back by 7 bases and J by 5 bases. Looked up from germline, CDR1 is ENHRY and CDR2 is SYGVKD. The CDR3 extends over 16 amino acids. The CDR3 is CAITSGLAGGTGELFF. In nucleotides, the CDR3 is TGTGCCATCACCTCGGGACTAGCGGGGGGGACCGGGGAGCTGTTTTTT.

The rearrangement links TRBV21-1 to TRBJ2-3; TRBD2 is the table's D call and was not checked against the DNA. TRBV21-1 is deemed a pseudogene. CDR3 length: 17 residues. The CDR3 nucleotides are TGTGCCAGCAGCAAAGGGGTGGCGCAACTAACCACAGATACGCAGTATTTT. This translates into CASSKGVAQLTTDTQYF.

The rearrangement uses TRBV9 and TRBJ1-2; 7 bases line up with TRBD1. V shed 3 bases, J shed 0 bases, and the junction held 5 bases outside the gene matches. Germline V gene lookup returns CDR1 SGDLS and CDR2 YYNGEE. The CDR3 covers 15 residues. The CDR3 loop is CASSAGQGANYGYTF. The DNA for the CDR3 is TGTGCCAGCAGCGCAGGTCAGGGGGCTAACTATGGCTACACCTTC.

In its sample, this clone was seen once. The chain uses TRBV7-3 and TRBJ2-2, with a weak D call TRBD2 (6 bases). Germline V CDR1 and CDR2: SGHTA, FQGTGA. This CDR3 contains 15 residues. The V gene lost 8 bases and the J gene lost 5 bases, with 18 bases spanning the gap. In DNA, the CDR3 is TGTGCCAGCCGTTCGGGACTTACCTCTACCGGGGAGCTGTTTTTT. It is translated as CASRSGLTSTGELFF.

The J gene is TRBJ2-5, the V gene TRBV5-6; TRBD2 might be the D (7 bases). This CDR3 comprises 14 residues. Trimming shortened V by 8 bases and J by 4 bases, and 18 bases separated the two germline ends. Germline values: CDR1 SGHDT, CDR2 YYEEEE. The CDR3 sequence: CASRGAGRGETQYF. CDR3 nucleotide sequence: TGTGCCAGTAGGGGGGCAGGGAGGGGAGAGACCCAGTACTTC.

The CDR3 reads CASKPDMPNTEAFF. Here the CDR3 DNA reads TGTGCCAGCAAGCCGGACATGCCGAACACTGAAGCTTTCTTT. The V gene is TRBV6-4, the J gene TRBJ1-1; a weak D match, TRBD1 (5 bases). This CDR3 spans 14 amino acids. Trimming removed 7 bases at V and 1 base at J, with 13 bases between. CDR1 and CDR2 (germline): MRHNA, SNTAGT.

This clone appeared a single time. CDR3 loop: CASTISQGLNSPLHF. CDR3 in DNA: TGTGCCAGCACTATTTCCCAGGGGCTGAATTCACCCCTCCACTTT. This chain links TRBV28 with TRBJ1-6, with D perhaps TRBD1 (6 bases). This CDR3 is 15 amino acids long. V dropped 7 bases and J dropped 7 bases, with 17 bases sitting between them. From germline, CDR1 is MDHEN and CDR2 SYDVKM.

The V gene is TRBV29-1, the J gene TRBJ2-3; TRBD1 aligns across 7 bases. The CDR3 runs to 13 residues. CDR1 and CDR2 from the germline V gene are SQVTM and ANQGSEA. Trimming took 6 bases from V and 5 from J; bases not matched to a gene: 8. The CDR3 region is CSVLGGAEDTQYF. CDR3 DNA sequence: TGCAGCGTCTTAGGGGGCGCGGAAGATACGCAGTATTTT.

At least ten counts were recorded for this clone. The rearrangement uses TRBV12-3 or TRBV12-4 and TRBJ1-6; D not certain. V was trimmed by 2 bases and J by 9 bases, leaving 8 bases between them. The CDR3 spans 13 residues. The DNA for the CDR3 is TGTGCCAGCAGTTTAAACGACATTTCACCCCTCCACTTT. Amino acids: CASSLNDISPLHF.

This chain uses TRBV19 with TRBJ1-1; 9 bases match TRBD1. The germline V gene encodes CDR1 LNHDA and CDR2 SQIVND (reference sequence). There are 15 residues in the CDR3. Trimming removed 8 bases from V and 4 bases from J; junction bases left unmatched: 11. CDR3 DNA sequence: TGTGCCAGTTTCCGGGACAGGGATATGGGCACTGAAGCTTTCTTT. Translating gives CASFRDRDMGTEAFF.

J is TRBJ1-4 and V is TRBV10-3; tentatively, D is TRBD1 (5 bases). Per the germline V gene, CDR1 is ENHRY and CDR2 is SYGVKD. Trimming pared 11 bases from V and 6 bases from J, leaving 13 bases between. The CDR3 covers 12 residues. CDR3 loop: CASRGVDEKLFF. The CDR3 coding sequence is TGTGCCTCCCGGGGGGTTGATGAAAAACTGTTTTTT.

The gene calls are TRBV11-2 and TRBJ2-7; maybe TRBD1 (6 bases). Germline-derived CDR1 and CDR2 are SGHAT and FQNNGV. The CDR3 runs 14 residues. V was cut by 1 base and J by 4 bases, with 11 bases left in between. In DNA, the CDR3 is TGTGCCAGCAGCTTAGGCCAGGGGCCTTACGAGCAGTACTTC. Amino acids: CASSLGQGPYEQYF.

This clone was seen ten or more times. The chain joins TRBV4-1 to TRBJ1-2, with D perhaps matching TRBD1 (5 bases). Deletions cut 0 bases from V and 3 bases from J, with 11 bases between. This CDR3 region has 15 residues. Germline V gene lookup returns CDR1 MGHRA and CDR2 YSYEKL. Here the CDR3 reads CASSQDGRAYYGYTF. The CDR3 DNA sequence: TGCGCCAGCAGCCAAGATGGCAGGGCCTACTATGGCTACACCTTC.

The chain couples TRBV5-1 to TRBJ1-1; 7 positions match TRBD1. The CDR3 loop spans 15 amino acids. From germline, CDR1 is SGHRS and CDR2 YFSETQ. V was pared by 4 bases and J by 2 bases, with 8 bases of the junction left unmatched. CDR3 sequence: CASSAREGGNTEAFF. The CDR3 coding sequence is TGCGCCAGCAGCGCCCGTGAAGGGGGCAACACTGAAGCTTTCTTT.

The chain is built from TRBV6-4 and TRBJ2-1, with TRBD1 matching over 9 bases. The CDR3 runs 12 residues. Unmatched junction bases numbered 2, after V lost 8 bases and J lost 6 bases. The germline V gene has CDR1 MRHNA and CDR2 SNTAGT. CDR3 residues: CASGTGRNEQFF. The CDR3 DNA reads TGTGCCAGCGGGACAGGGCGCAATGAGCAGTTCTTC.

The rearrangement uses TRBV10-3 and TRBJ2-1; TRBD1 is a possible D gene (6 bases). V lost 6 bases to trimming and J lost 5 bases, with 17 bases between them. The CDR3 loop spans 15 amino acids. Germline assignment: CDR1 ENHRY and CDR2 SYGVKD. This chain's CDR3 is CAIRTKTPGDNEQFF. Written as DNA, the CDR3 is TGTGCCATCAGGACGAAAACCCCAGGGGACAATGAGCAGTTCTTC.

This rearrangement joins TRBV5-1 to TRBJ1-1; 8 bases fit TRBD1. The CDR3 length is 14 residues. Per germline, CDR1 SGHRS and CDR2 YFSETQ. Trimming cost V 4 bases and J 5 bases; bases outside gene matches: 7. The CDR3 coding sequence is TGCGCCAGCAGCAAAGGGACAGGAAGGACTGAAGCTTTCTTT. Translated: CASSKGTGRTEAFF.

The V call is TRBV15, the J call TRBJ1-2, with 7 nucleotides matching TRBD1. This CDR3 has 14 residues. The trim removed 5 bases at V and 4 bases at J, leaving 7 bases unmatched. The germline gives CDR1 LNHNV, CDR2 YYDKDF (reference sequence). CDR3 nucleotide sequence: TGTGCCACCAGCTATCTCCCAGGGGGCTATGGCTACACCTTC. This codes for CATSYLPGGYGYTF. Full variable domain (outside the CDR3, taken from reference TRBV15 and TRBJ1-2): DAMVIQNPRYQVTQFGKPVTLSCSQTLNHNVMYWYQQKSSQAPKLLFHYYDKDFNNEADTPDNFQSRRPNTSFCFLDIRSPGLGDTAMYLCATSYLPGGYGYTFGSGTRLTVV.

The genes are TRBV7-2 and TRBJ2-1; TRBD2 matches at 11 bases. The CDR3 sequence is 17 residues long. Germline V gives CDR1 SGHTA, CDR2 FQGNSA. Trimming cost V 1 base and J 4 bases; bases outside gene matches: 6. The CDR3 sequence: CASSLGALAGGYNEQFF. The DNA for the CDR3 is TGTGCCAGCAGCTTAGGAGCGCTAGCGGGGGGATACAATGAGCAGTTCTTC.

This clone was detected a few times. The chain links TRBV27 to TRBJ1-1, with 10 bases matching TRBD1. Germline CDR1 and CDR2: MNHEY and SMNVEV (reference sequence). The trim removed 5 bases at V and 8 bases at J, leaving 11 bases unmatched. The length of the CDR3 is 15 residues. The CDR3, as DNA: TGTGCCAGCAGTCTAGAGACAGGGGGCGCGACGGAAGCTTTCTTT. Translating it yields CASSLETGGATEAFF.

The gene calls are TRBV5-1 and TRBJ1-1, with 9 nucleotides matching TRBD1. CDR3 size: 14 residues. J was trimmed by 3 bases and V by 4 bases; bases with no gene match: 4. The V gene's germline CDR1 is SGHRS and CDR2 YFSETQ. The CDR3 coding sequence is TGCGCCAGCAGCCGGGACAGGGAAGACACTGAAGCTTTCTTT. The encoded protein is CASSRDREDTEAFF. Looking up the rest from reference TRBV5-1 and TRBJ1-1 gives the full variable domain: KAGVTQTPRYLIKTRGQQVTLSCSPISGHRSVSWYQQTPGQGLQFLFEYFSETQRNKGNFPGRFSGRQFSNSRSEMNVSTLELGDSALYLCASSRDREDTEAFFGQGTRLTVV.

This chain links TRBV7-6 with TRBJ2-3; 8 bases line up with TRBD2. J was trimmed by 6 bases and V by 5 bases; bases with no gene match: 10. Germline lookup yields CDR1 SGHVS and CDR2 FNYEAQ. The CDR3 is made up of 15 amino acids. The CDR3 region has the DNA TGTGCCAGCAGCCCACTACGGGGGGGCGTCGATACGCAGTATTTT. Amino acids: CASSPLRGGVDTQYF.

The chain combines TRBV5-1 with TRBJ2-3; TRBD2 is a possible D gene (5 bases). Deletions cut 2 bases from V and 2 bases from J, with 9 bases between. CDR3 length equals 14 residues. Germline loops: CDR1 SGHRS, CDR2 YFSETQ. This CDR3 reads CASSFNGITDTQYF. Written as DNA, the CDR3 is TGCGCCAGCAGCTTCAACGGGATCACAGATACGCAGTATTTT.

This chain uses TRBV6-6 with TRBJ2-2; 7 bases align to TRBD1. With V trimmed by 7 bases and J by 1 base, 3 bases remained unmatched. The length of the CDR3 is 14 residues. The germline V gene has CDR1 MNHNY and CDR2 SVGAGI (reference sequence). The CDR3 sequence is CASTRQGNTGELFF. The CDR3 DNA follows: TGTGCCAGCACCCGACAGGGGAACACCGGGGAGCTGTTTTTT.

The gene calls are TRBV20-1 and TRBJ1-1; TRBD1 is a possible D gene (6 bases). Germline V gives CDR1 DFQATT, CDR2 SNEGSKA (reference sequence). V lost 7 bases and J lost 11, with 17 bases in between. The CDR3 is 11 amino acids. CDR3 sequence (DNA): TGCAGTGTAAATCGACAGGAACGTGCTTTCTTT. It is translated as CSVNRQERAFF.